This T cell receptor beta chain was sequenced for a study of CD8 T cells in Susac syndrome. Random hexamers were used to reverse transcribe the RNA input (about 0.5 to 1 ug). Coverage of TCR beta CDR3 amplification by immunoSEQ multiplex PCR extended to 54 Vbeta and 13 Jbeta. TCRdb ran MiXCR on the immunoSEQ multiplex PCR reads and lists one entry per CDR3 protein. This sample yields approximately 120,000 distinct CDR3 sequences, of which approximately 93% are seen a single time; roughly 0.33% belongs to the top ten. Blood CD8+ and CD4+ T cells underwent high-throughput TCR beta sequencing. The patients serving as multiple sclerosis controls were treatment-naive. They had stable or active relapsing-remitting disease and fulfilled revised McDonald criteria. The CD8+ and CD4+ T cells were isolated magnetically using a negative isolation approach, whereas the TEMRA cells were enriched by FACS. The source of this sequence is a human donor with multiple sclerosis. What was sequenced was CD8+ T cells from PBMCs.

The CDR3 DNA is TGTGCCAGCAGTTACGGGACAGGGTCTGGAAACACCATATATTTT. Its protein product is CASSYGTGSGNTIYF. This sequence joins TRBV6-5 and TRBJ1-3; 9 bases fit TRBD1. CDR1 is MNHEY, CDR2 SVGAGI, per germline. Losses at the gene ends were 2 bases for V and 1 base for J; bases not matched to a gene: 0. The CDR3 is 15 amino acids.